A single sample is the source of the 12 T cell receptor beta chains below, sequenced in a study of blood T cell repertoires in COVID-19. Sequencing used immunoSEQ multiplex PCR; TCRdb keeps in-frame clones, though not all of them. The sample records some 380,000 clones, roughly 89% being singletons. Material for sequencing was peripheral blood. These receptors came from a man between 18 and 29 years old with active or convalescent COVID-19.

The chain is built from TRBV4-3 and TRBJ1-1; TRBD1 matches 8 bases. V lost 4 bases to trimming and J lost 5 bases; unmatched junction nucleotides: 9. The CDR3 has 15 amino acids. Germline CDR1 and CDR2: LGHNA and YSLEER. CDR3 sequence reads: CASSPRQGRDTEAFF. The CDR3 bases are TGCGCCAGCAGCCCTCGACAGGGGAGGGATACTGAAGCTTTCTTT.

This clone was recorded once. The genes are TRBV28 and TRBJ1-1; D not certain. From germline, CDR1 is MDHEN and CDR2 SYDVKM. V was shortened by 3 bases and J by 5 bases, with 10 bases between the two germline ends. The CDR3 has 13 amino acids. The DNA for the CDR3 is TGTGCCAGCAGTTTCAGCCGGCGGACTGAAGCTTTCTTT. Translated, it gives CASSFSRRTEAFF. Together with reference TRBV28 and TRBJ1-1, the CDR3 gives the full variable domain: DVKVTQSSRYLVKRTGEKVFLECVQDMDHENMFWYRQDPGLGLRLIYFSYDVKMKEKGDIPEGYSVSREKKERFSLILESASTNQTSMYLCASSFSRRTEAFFGQGTRLTVV.

The chain is built from TRBV4-3 and TRBJ2-2, with 14 bases identical to TRBD2. CDR1 LGHNA and CDR2 YSLEER come from the germline V gene. V was pared by 3 bases and J by 2 bases, with 5 bases of the junction left unmatched. CDR3 length: 18 amino acids. As DNA, the CDR3 is TGCGCCAGCAGCCACAGAGGACTAGCGGGAGGAAACACCGGGGAGCTGTTTTTT. Protein sequence: CASSHRGLAGGNTGELFF.

The V gene is TRBV2, the J gene TRBJ1-3; 7 bases are a match to TRBD1. The germline V gene encodes CDR1 SNHLY and CDR2 FYNNEI. J was trimmed by 1 base and V by 3 bases; bases with no gene match: 3. The CDR3 has 15 amino acids. This CDR3 reads CASSEQGGSGNTIYF. The CDR3 DNA reads TGTGCCAGCAGTGAGCAGGGGGGTTCTGGAAACACCATATATTTT.

This clone was counted between two and nine times. Here the CDR3 DNA reads TGTGCCAGCAGCTCAGGAAGCTCTGGGGCCAACGTCCTGACTTTC. Translating gives CASSSGSSGANVLTF. The V call is TRBV6-4, the J call TRBJ2-6, with no clear D. The CDR3 loop spans 15 amino acids. CDR1 and CDR2 from the germline V gene are MRHNA and SNTAGT. V was shortened by 6 bases and J by 0 bases, with 9 bases between the two germline ends.

The table lists this clone with a count of one. The chain links TRBV6-5 to TRBJ1-4; 11 bases agree with TRBD1. The V gene's germline CDR1 is MNHEY and CDR2 SVGAGI. The V and J ends lost 6 bases and 7 bases, in that order; junction bases with no gene match: 7. The CDR3 has 15 residues. This CDR3 reads CASRSDRGRGEKLFF. CDR3 bases: TGTGCCAGCAGATCGGACAGGGGGCGCGGTGAAAAACTGTTTTTT.

The J gene is TRBJ2-2, the V gene TRBV4-3, with 12 positions matching TRBD1. V was clipped by 3 bases and J by 6 bases; unmatched bases: 8. CDR3 size: 17 residues. Germline-derived CDR1 and CDR2 are LGHNA and YSLEER. The CDR3 DNA is TGCGCCAGCAGCCATGCCGGGACAGGGGGCTCGGCCGGGGAGCTGTTTTTT. It codes for CASSHAGTGGSAGELFF.

This clone was observed a single time. The V and J genes are TRBV27 and TRBJ2-2, with D hard to call. CDR1 and CDR2 from the germline V gene are MNHEY and SMNVEV (reference sequence). CDR3 size: 13 residues. V was trimmed by 5 bases and J by 7 bases, leaving 11 bases between them. The CDR3 loop reads CASSVRVGGELFF. The CDR3 DNA is TGTGCCAGCAGTGTCCGGGTCGGCGGGGAGCTGTTTTTT.

V gene TRBV28 combines with J gene TRBJ2-5; 7 bases map to TRBD2. Germline CDR1 is MDHEN and CDR2 is SYDVKM. With V trimmed by 7 bases and J by 1 base, 9 bases remained unmatched. This CDR3 has 15 amino acids. CDR3 in amino acids: CASKGYQRGQETQYF. The DNA of the CDR3 is TGTGCCAGCAAAGGGTACCAGCGGGGCCAAGAGACCCAGTACTTC.

This clone is a singleton in its sample. The gene calls are TRBV3-1 (or the pseudogene TRBV3-2) and TRBJ1-5; D is unclear. The CDR3 consists of 15 residues. Trimming took off 4 bases at V and 2 bases at J, with 12 bases between the two ends. Germline values: CDR1 LGHDT, CDR2 YNNKEL (reference sequence). CDR3 amino acids: CASSLSVLGNQPQHF. The CDR3 DNA follows: TGTGCCAGCAGCCTCAGTGTGCTGGGCAATCAGCCCCAGCATTTT.

The table lists this clone with a count of one. The CDR3 nucleotides are TGTGCCAGCAAACAGGGAAGCAATCAGCCCCAGCATTTT. Amino acids: CASKQGSNQPQHF. The chain links TRBV2 to TRBJ1-5, with a possible D match to TRBD1 (6 bases). Germline V gene data show CDR1 as SNHLY and CDR2 as FYNNEI. CDR3 length: 13 residues. Trimming stripped 7 bases from V and 1 base from J, with 8 bases between. The variable domain in full, with the rest retrieved from reference TRBV2 and TRBJ1-5, is EPEVTQTPSHQVTQMGQEVILRCVPISNHLYFYWYRQILGQKVEFLVSFYNNEISEKSEIFDDQFSVERPDGSNFTLKIRSTKLEDSAMYFCASKQGSNQPQHFGDGTRLSIL.

V is TRBV3-1 (or the pseudogene TRBV3-2) and J is TRBJ1-2; D remains unclear. This CDR3 is built from 12 residues. CDR1 and CDR2 from the germline V gene are LGHDT and YNNKEL (reference sequence). Deletions cut 4 bases from V and 8 bases from J, with 11 bases between. The CDR3 sequence: CASSRTGYGYTF. In nucleotides, the CDR3 is TGTGCCAGCAGCCGGACGGGGTACGGCTACACCTTC.